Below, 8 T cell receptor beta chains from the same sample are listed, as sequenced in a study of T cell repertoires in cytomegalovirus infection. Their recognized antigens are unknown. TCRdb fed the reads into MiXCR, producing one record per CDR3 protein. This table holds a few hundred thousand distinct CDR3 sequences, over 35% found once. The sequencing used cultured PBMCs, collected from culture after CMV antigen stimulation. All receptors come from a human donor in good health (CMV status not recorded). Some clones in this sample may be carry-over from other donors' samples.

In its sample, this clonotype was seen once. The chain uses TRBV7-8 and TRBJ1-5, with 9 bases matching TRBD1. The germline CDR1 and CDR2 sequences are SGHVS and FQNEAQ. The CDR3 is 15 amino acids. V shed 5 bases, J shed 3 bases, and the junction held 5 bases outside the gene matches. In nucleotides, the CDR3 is TGTGCCAGCAGCACCTGGACAGGGGACAATCAGCCCCAGCATTTT. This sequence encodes CASSTWTGDNQPQHF.

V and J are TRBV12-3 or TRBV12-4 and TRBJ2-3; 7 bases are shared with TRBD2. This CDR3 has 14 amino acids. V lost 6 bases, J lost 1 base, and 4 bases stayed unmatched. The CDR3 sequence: CASRPGLRTDTQYF. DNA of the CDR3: TGTGCCAGCAGACCGGGACTACGCACAGATACGCAGTATTTT.

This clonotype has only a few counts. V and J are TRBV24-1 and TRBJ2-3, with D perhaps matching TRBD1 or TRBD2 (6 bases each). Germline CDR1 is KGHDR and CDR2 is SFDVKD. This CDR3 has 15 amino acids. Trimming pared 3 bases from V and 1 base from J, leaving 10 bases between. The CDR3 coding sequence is TGTGCCACCAGTGATCCCGGGGGCCGCACAGATACGCAGTATTTT. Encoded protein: CATSDPGGRTDTQYF.

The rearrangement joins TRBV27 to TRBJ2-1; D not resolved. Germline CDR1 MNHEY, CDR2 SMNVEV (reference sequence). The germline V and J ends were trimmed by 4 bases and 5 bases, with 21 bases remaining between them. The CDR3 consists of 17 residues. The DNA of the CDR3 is TGTGCCAGCAGTTCTGGGCCTATAGCCTGGGGTGACAATGAGCAGTTCTTC. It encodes CASSSGPIAWGDNEQFF.

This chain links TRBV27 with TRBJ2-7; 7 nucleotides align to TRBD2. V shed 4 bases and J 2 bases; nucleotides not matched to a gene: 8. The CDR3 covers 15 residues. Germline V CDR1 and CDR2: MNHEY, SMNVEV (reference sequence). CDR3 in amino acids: CASSSRGGKPYEQYF. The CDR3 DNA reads TGTGCCAGCAGTTCCCGGGGAGGGAAACCCTACGAGCAGTACTTC.

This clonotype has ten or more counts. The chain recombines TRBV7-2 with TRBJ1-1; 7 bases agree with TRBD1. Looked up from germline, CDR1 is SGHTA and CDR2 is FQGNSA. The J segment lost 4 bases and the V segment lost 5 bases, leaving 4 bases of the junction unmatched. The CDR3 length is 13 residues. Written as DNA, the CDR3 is TGTGCCAGCAGCGTAGACAGGGTCACTGAAGCTTTCTTT. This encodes CASSVDRVTEAFF.

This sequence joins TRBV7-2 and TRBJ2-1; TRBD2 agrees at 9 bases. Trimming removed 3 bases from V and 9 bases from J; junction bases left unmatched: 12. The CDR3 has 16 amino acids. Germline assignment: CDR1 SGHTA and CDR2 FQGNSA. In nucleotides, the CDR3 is TGTGCCAGCAGCTTGACCAGGCTAGCGGGAATAACTGAGCAGTTCTTC. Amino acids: CASSLTRLAGITEQFF.

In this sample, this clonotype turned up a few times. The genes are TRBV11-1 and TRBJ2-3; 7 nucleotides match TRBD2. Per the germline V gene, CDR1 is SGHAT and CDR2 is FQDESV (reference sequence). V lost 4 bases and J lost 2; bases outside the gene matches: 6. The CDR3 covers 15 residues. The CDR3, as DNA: TGTGCCAGCAGCTCGGGACTAATCACCACAGATACGCAGTATTTT. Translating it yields CASSSGLITTDTQYF.